This passage covers 12 T cell receptor beta chains from one sample sequenced in a study of blood T cell repertoires in COVID-19. Some clones are missing from TCRdb's copy, which holds only in-frame ones; the method was immunoSEQ multiplex PCR. The sample contains a few hundred thousand clones, about 85% of which appear only once. Sequencing was carried out using PBMCs or T cells enriched from blood (not recorded which). These receptor sequences come from a woman between 50 and 59 years old who had been exposed to COVID-19.

The CDR3 sequence is CASSLASGANTGELFF. The CDR3 DNA is TGTGCCAGCAGCTTAGCGTCAGGGGCGAACACCGGGGAGCTGTTTTTT. V and J are TRBV7-7 and TRBJ2-2, with D possibly being TRBD1 (6 bases). This CDR3 region has 16 residues. Trimming cost V 0 bases and J 0 bases, with 8 bases left between them. In germline, CDR1 is SSHAT, CDR2 FNYEAQ (reference sequence).

The chain uses TRBV6-2 or TRBV6-3 and TRBJ1-1, with D unclear. The CDR3 totals 14 residues. CDR1 and CDR2 (germline): MNHEY, SVGEGT. Trimming pared 6 bases from V and 10 bases from J, leaving 21 bases between. The CDR3, as DNA: TGTGCCAGCAGCCCCCCAGGAAACCTTCGGGGAGCTTTCTTT. Its translation: CASSPPGNLRGAFF.

V gene TRBV2 combines with J gene TRBJ1-5, with TRBD1 matching over 10 bases. Germline trimming cut 6 bases from V and 8 bases from J; bases unmatched to any gene: 10. Germline CDR1 is SNHLY and CDR2 is FYNNEI. This CDR3 is built from 15 residues. CDR3 bases: TGTGCCAGCAGAGTGTCCGTCGGGACAGGGGAGCCCCAGCATTTT. Translated: CASRVSVGTGEPQHF.

This chain connects TRBV2 to TRBJ1-1, with a weak D call TRBD1 (5 bases). Trimming removed 6 bases at V and 1 base at J, with 12 bases between. The CDR3 covers 14 residues. In germline, CDR1 is SNHLY, CDR2 FYNNEI. Written as DNA, the CDR3 is TGTGCCAGCAGGGGCCTGGGGCGGAACACTGAAGCTTTCTTT. Its protein is CASRGLGRNTEAFF.

The chain carries TRBV5-1 and TRBJ1-1; 11 nucleotides match TRBD1. V was pared by 4 bases and J by 1 base, with 6 bases of the junction left unmatched. Germline assignment: CDR1 SGHRS and CDR2 YFSETQ. This CDR3 contains 16 residues. Written as DNA, the CDR3 is TGCGCCAGCAGCATCCGGGACAGGGGGACGAACACTGAAGCTTTCTTT. Its protein is CASSIRDRGTNTEAFF.

The V gene is TRBV6-2 or TRBV6-3, the J gene TRBJ1-1; 10 positions agree with TRBD1. The CDR3 is made up of 17 amino acids. The V gene's germline CDR1 is MNHEY and CDR2 SVGEGT. Trimming at V came to 2 bases and at J to 1 base, leaving 7 bases not matched to a gene. The CDR3 region has the DNA TGTGCCAGCAGTTACCCCGACAGGGGGCCCTCGAACACTGAAGCTTTCTTT. This gives the protein CASSYPDRGPSNTEAFF.

The V call is TRBV2, the J call TRBJ2-7; 10 bases match TRBD1. CDR3 length: 13 residues. The junction had 4 bases not matched to a gene; V was cut back by 4 bases and J by 7 bases. Germline lookup yields CDR1 SNHLY and CDR2 FYNNEI. Here the CDR3 reads CASSGGTGEEQYF. The CDR3 coding sequence is TGTGCCAGCAGTGGAGGGACAGGGGAGGAGCAGTACTTC.

This chain joins TRBV27 and TRBJ1-2; 8 nucleotides agree with TRBD1. V shed 6 bases and J 4 bases; nucleotides not matched to a gene: 7. CDR3 size: 14 residues. Germline CDR1 and CDR2: MNHEY and SMNVEV (reference sequence). The CDR3 nucleotides are TGTGCCAGCAGAGAAGGACAGGGTAGCTATGGCTACACCTTC. It specifies CASREGQGSYGYTF.

J is TRBJ1-6 and V is TRBV3-1 (or the pseudogene TRBV3-2); TRBD1 aligns across 9 bases. The germline gives CDR1 LGHDT, CDR2 YNNKEL (reference sequence). V shed 4 bases and J 10 bases; nucleotides not matched to a gene: 11. This CDR3 has 16 residues. This CDR3 is CASSPRNRDRVSPLHF. CDR3 nucleotide sequence: TGTGCCAGCAGCCCCAGAAACCGGGACAGGGTCTCACCCCTCCACTTT.

The chain links TRBV6-2 or TRBV6-3 to TRBJ2-5, with D hard to call. Germline V CDR1 and CDR2: MNHEY, SVGEGT. Trimming stripped 7 bases from V and 5 bases from J, with 17 bases between. CDR3 size: 14 residues. The DNA of the CDR3 is TGTGCCAGCAACCCAAGACCGGCGAGGGAGACCCAGTACTTC. It specifies CASNPRPARETQYF.

The chain combines TRBV6-1 with TRBJ2-7, with a weak D call TRBD2 (7 bases). Between the trimmed V and J ends, which lost 7 bases and 7 bases, there was a span of 17 bases. CDR1 is MNHNS, CDR2 SASEGT, per germline. The CDR3 extends over 13 amino acids. CDR3 coding DNA: TGTGCCAGCAAGGGATACGGGGGGCTAGAGCAGTACTTC. Translated: CASKGYGGLEQYF.

The J gene is TRBJ2-6, the V gene TRBV5-4; 7 positions agree with TRBD1. Trimming took 0 bases from V and 1 from J; bases not matched to a gene: 13. Germline V gene sequence: CDR1 SGHNT, CDR2 YYREEE (reference sequence). CDR3 length: 20 amino acids. Here the CDR3 reads CASSLGAGTVPPSGANVLTF. CDR3 in DNA: TGTGCCAGCAGCTTGGGAGCCGGGACAGTCCCCCCGTCTGGGGCCAACGTCCTGACTTTC. Complete variable domain (other parts from reference TRBV5-4 and TRBJ2-6): ETGVTQSPTHLIKTRGQQVTLRCSSQSGHNTVSWYQQALGQGPQFIFQYYREEENGRGNFPPRFSGLQFPNYSSELNVNALELDDSALYLCASSLGAGTVPPSGANVLTFGAGSRLTVL.